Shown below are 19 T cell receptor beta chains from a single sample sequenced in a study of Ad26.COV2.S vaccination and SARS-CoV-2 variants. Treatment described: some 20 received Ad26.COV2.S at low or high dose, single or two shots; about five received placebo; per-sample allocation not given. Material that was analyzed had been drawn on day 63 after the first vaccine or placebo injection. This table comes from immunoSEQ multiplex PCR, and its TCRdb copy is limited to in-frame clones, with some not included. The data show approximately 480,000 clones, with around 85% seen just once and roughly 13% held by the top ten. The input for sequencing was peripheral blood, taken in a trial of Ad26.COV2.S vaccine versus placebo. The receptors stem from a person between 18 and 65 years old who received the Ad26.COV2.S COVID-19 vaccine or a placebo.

The CDR3 DNA reads as TGTGCCAGCTCGCTAAAGTCGACAGGGGGCGAGCAGTACTTC. Amino acid sequence: CASSLKSTGGEQYF. This chain links TRBV18 with TRBJ2-7; 9 nucleotides agree with TRBD1. V lost 6 bases, J lost 6 bases, and 9 bases stayed unmatched. The CDR3 contains 14 residues. Germline V gives CDR1 KGHSH, CDR2 LQKENI.

DNA for the CDR3: TGTGCCAGCAGCTTAATAGGAGGGAACACTGAAGCTTTCTTT. Residues: CASSLIGGNTEAFF. The V call is TRBV7-3, the J call TRBJ1-1; D not certain. The CDR3 extends over 14 amino acids. CDR1 and CDR2 (germline): SGHTA, FQGTGA. Trimming shortened V by 1 base and J by 1 base, and 7 bases separated the two germline ends.

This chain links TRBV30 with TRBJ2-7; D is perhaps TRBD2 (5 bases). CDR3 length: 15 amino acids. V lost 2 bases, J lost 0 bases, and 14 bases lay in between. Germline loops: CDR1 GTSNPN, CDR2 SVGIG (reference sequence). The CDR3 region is CAWSLGRLLSYEQYF. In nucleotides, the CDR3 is TGTGCCTGGAGTTTAGGAAGACTACTCTCCTACGAGCAGTACTTC.

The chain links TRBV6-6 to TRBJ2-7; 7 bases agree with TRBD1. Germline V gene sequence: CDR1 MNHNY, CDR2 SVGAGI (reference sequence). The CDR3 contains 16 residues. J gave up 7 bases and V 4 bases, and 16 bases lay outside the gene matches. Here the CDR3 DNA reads TGTGCCAGCAGTTCGATTGCCGGGACAGCCTCGCAGGAGCAGTACTTC. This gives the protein CASSSIAGTASQEQYF.

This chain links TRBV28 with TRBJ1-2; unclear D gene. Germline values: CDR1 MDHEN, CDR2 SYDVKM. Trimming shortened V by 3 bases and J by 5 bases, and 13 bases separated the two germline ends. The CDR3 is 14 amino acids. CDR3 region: CASSFRTASYGYTF. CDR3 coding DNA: TGTGCCAGCAGTTTTCGTACAGCTTCTTATGGCTACACCTTC.

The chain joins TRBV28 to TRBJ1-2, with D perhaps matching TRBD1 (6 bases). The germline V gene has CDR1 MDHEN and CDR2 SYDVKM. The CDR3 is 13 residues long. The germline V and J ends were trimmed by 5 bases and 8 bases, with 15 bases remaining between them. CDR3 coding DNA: TGTGCCAGCAGTGCCCGGGAGGGGGAAGGCTACACCTTC. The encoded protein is CASSAREGEGYTF.

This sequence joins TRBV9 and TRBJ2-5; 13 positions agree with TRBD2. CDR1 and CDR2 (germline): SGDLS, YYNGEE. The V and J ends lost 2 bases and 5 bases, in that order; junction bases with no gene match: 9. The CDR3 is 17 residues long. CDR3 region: CASSVGGTSGAWETQYF. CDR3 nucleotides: TGTGCCAGCAGCGTTGGCGGGACTAGCGGGGCGTGGGAGACCCAGTACTTC.

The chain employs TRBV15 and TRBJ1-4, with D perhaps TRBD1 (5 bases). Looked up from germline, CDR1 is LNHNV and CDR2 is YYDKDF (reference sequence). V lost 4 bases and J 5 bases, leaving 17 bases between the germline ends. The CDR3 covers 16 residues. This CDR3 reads CATSTERGGVNEKLFF. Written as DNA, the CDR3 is TGTGCCACCAGCACTGAACGGGGAGGGGTGAATGAAAAACTGTTTTTT.

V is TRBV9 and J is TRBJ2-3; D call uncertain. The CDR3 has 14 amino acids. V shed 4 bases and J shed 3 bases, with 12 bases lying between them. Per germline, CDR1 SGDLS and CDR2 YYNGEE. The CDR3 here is CASSTGDWTDTQYF. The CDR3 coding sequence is TGTGCCAGCAGCACGGGTGACTGGACAGATACGCAGTATTTT. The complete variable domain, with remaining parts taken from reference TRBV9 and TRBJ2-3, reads DSGVTQTPKHLITATGQRVTLRCSPRSGDLSVYWYQQSLDQGLQFLIQYYNGEERAKGNILERFSAQQFPDLHSELNLSSLELGDSALYFCASSTGDWTDTQYFGPGTRLTVL.

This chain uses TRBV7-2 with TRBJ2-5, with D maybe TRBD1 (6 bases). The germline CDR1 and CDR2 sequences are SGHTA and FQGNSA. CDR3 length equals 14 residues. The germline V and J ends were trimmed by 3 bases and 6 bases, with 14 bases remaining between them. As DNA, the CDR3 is TGTGCCAGCAGCTTCGGGACAAACCCTAAGACCCAGTACTTC. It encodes CASSFGTNPKTQYF.

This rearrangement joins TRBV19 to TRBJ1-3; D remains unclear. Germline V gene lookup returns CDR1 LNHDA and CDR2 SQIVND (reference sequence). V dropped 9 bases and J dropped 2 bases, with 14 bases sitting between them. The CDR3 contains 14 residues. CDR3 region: CASLADRTGNTIYF. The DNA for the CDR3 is TGTGCCAGCCTTGCGGACCGGACTGGAAACACCATATATTTT.

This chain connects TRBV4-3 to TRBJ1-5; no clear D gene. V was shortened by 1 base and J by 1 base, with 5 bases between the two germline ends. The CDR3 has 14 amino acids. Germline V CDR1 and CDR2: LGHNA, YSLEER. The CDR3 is CASSQADSNQPQHF. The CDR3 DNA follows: TGCGCCAGCAGCCAAGCGGACAGCAATCAGCCCCAGCATTTT.

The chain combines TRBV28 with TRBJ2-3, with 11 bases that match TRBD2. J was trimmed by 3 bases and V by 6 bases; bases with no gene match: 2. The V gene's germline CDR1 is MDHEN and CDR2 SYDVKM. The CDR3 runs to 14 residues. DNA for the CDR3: TGTGCCAGCAGAAGACTAGCGGGAACAGATACGCAGTATTTT. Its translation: CASRRLAGTDTQYF.

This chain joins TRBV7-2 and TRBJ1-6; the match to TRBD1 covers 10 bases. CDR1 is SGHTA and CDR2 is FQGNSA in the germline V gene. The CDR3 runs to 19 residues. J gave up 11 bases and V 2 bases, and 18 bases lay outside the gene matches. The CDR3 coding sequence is TGTGCCAGCAGCTTAACGGGACAGGGGCTTGTCGTCTTGGGGACACCCCTCCACTTT. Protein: CASSLTGQGLVVLGTPLHF.

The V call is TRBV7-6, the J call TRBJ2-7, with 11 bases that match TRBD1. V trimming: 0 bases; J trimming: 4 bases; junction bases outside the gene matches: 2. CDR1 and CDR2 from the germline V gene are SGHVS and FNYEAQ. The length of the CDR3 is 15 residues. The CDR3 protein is CASSLAGTGGYEQYF. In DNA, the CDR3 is TGTGCCAGCAGCTTAGCCGGGACAGGGGGATACGAGCAGTACTTC.

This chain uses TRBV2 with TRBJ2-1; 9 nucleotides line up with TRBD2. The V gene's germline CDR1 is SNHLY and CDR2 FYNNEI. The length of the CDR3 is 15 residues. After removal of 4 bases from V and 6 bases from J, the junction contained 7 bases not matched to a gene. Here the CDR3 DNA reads TGTGCCAGCAGTGGTAATAGCGGGAGTAGCAATGAGCAGTTCTTC. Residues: CASSGNSGSSNEQFF.

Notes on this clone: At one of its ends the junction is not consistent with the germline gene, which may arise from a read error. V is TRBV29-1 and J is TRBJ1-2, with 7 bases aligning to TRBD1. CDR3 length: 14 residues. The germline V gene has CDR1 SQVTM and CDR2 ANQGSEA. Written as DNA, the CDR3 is TGCAGCGTAGAAGCCGGGACAGCTAACTATGGCTACACCTTC. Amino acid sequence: CSVEAGTANYGYTF. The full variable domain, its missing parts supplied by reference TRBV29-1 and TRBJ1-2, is SAVISQKPSRDICQRGTSLTIQCQVDSQVTMMFWYRQQPGQSLTLIATANQGSEATYESGFVIDKFPISRPNLTFSTLTVSNMSPEDSSIYLCSVEAGTANYGYTFGSGTRLTVV.

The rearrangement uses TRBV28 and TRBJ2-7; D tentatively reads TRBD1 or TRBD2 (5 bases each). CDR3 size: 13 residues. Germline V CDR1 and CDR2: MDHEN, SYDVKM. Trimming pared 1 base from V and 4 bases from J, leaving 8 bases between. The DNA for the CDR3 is TGTGCCAGCAGTTTATATGGGGGATACGAGCAGTACTTC. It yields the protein CASSLYGGYEQYF.

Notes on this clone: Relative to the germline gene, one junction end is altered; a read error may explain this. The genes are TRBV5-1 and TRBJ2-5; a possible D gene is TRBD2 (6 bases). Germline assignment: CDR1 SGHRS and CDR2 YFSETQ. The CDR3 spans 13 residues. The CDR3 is CASSALSLAAWDF. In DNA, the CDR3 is TGCGCCAGCAGCGCCTTGAGTTTAGCGGCCTGGGACTTC.